This TCR beta chain comes out of a study of OX40 agonist ivuxolimab in advanced cancers. Study details: Ivuxolimab, which patients received intravenously every 2 weeks, was dosed at 0.01 to 10 mg/kg.

Produced via immunoSEQ multiplex PCR; TCRdb's table is partial and in-frame only. The data show around 53,000 clones, with 84% seen just once and about 0.65% held by the top ten. Trimming removed 11 bases at V and 9 bases at J, with 17 bases between. The CDR3 is made up of 12 amino acids. Germline CDR1 and CDR2: ENHRY and SYGVKD. Details on this clone: The antigen is undetermined.

Findings and limits, study-wide: In the expanded peripheral T cells, antigen specificity was never determined. Relative to CD4+, CD8+ T cells held more expanded clones on average.

The chain recombines TRBV10-3 with TRBJ1-5; no definite D call. The sequence was collected from an adult with an advanced solid tumor such as melanoma, head and neck, liver or kidney cancer. The specimen comprised CD4+ or CD8+ T cells sorted from blood, sampled in a trial of the OX40 agonist ivuxolimab. The CDR3 is CASNPGNGPQHF. CDR3 sequence (DNA): TGTGCCTCGAATCCGGGAAACGGGCCCCAGCATTTT.